Each of the 23 T cell receptor beta chains below was sequenced from the same sample in a study of T cell clonality in common variable immunodeficiency. Their specific antigens are unknown. Broader study findings: Common variable immunodeficiency TCR beta sequences reportedly had fewer deletions and N-nucleotide insertions.

TCRdb's table, derived via immunoSEQ multiplex PCR, lists solely in-frame clones and lacks some. This repertoire holds roughly 9,000 clones, and none appear only once. Sequencing was performed on peripheral blood mononuclear cells. The source is a human donor with common variable immunodeficiency.

This clone was picked up many times. The sequenced fragment ends 3 residues before the CDR3 boundary, so the rest is inferred from the germline J gene. The J gene is TRBJ2-1, the V gene TRBV18, with D perhaps matching TRBD1 (5 bases). The CDR3 has 17 amino acids. Germline V gene lookup returns CDR1 KGHSH and CDR2 LQKENI. V shed 3 bases and J shed 2 bases, with 17 bases lying between them. CDR3 sequence reads: CASSPYATGRTYNEQFF. The covered CDR3 bases are TGTGCCAGCTCACCCTACGCTACAGGTCGTACCTACAATGAG.

In regard to this clone: The read finishes 3 residues shy of the CDR3 end, and the germline J gene is used to complete it. The genes are TRBV5-1 and TRBJ2-3; D is perhaps TRBD2 (7 bases). The germline V and J ends were trimmed by 5 bases and 5 bases, with 15 bases remaining between them. The CDR3 has 14 amino acids. The germline gives CDR1 SGHRS, CDR2 YFSETQ. The covered CDR3 bases are TGCGCCAGCAGTTTAGGGGGGGGGAAAGATACG. Translating gives CASSLGGGKDT. Given in full, the CDR3 is CASSLGGGKDTQYF.

By proportion, this clone is medium-sized. The read gets to within 3 residues of the CDR3 end, and the germline J gene fills in the rest. The genes are TRBV5-1 and TRBJ2-1; 9 bases map to TRBD2. CDR3 length: 15 amino acids. Germline lookup yields CDR1 SGHRS and CDR2 YFSETQ. Losses at the gene ends were 0 bases for V and 8 bases for J; bases not matched to a gene: 6. CDR3 sequence: CASSLVAGGPDEQFF. CDR3 DNA (partial): TGCGCCAGCAGCTTGGTGGCGGGAGGGCCCGATGAG.

By share, this clone ranks as medium-sized. CDR3 loop: CASRVPGQGKNTEAFF. The CDR3 bases that were read are TGTGCCAGCAGGGTACCGGGACAGGGAAAGAACACTGAA. V gene TRBV2 combines with J gene TRBJ1-1; TRBD1 agrees at 9 bases. The read ends 3 residues shy of where the CDR3 ends; the end is completed using the germline J gene. The germline gives CDR1 SNHLY, CDR2 FYNNEI. The V gene end was trimmed by 6 bases and the J gene end by 1 base; junction bases not matched to a gene: 9. The CDR3 consists of 16 residues.

There are many counts of this clone. The CDR3 spells CASTSRNTEAFF. The sequenced part of the CDR3 DNA is TGTGCCAGCACCTCCAGGAACACTGAA. J is TRBJ1-1 and V is TRBV2; unclear D gene. Coverage ceases 3 residues before the CDR3 finishes, and the germline J gene fills in the end. Trimming removed 7 bases at V and 1 base at J, with 7 bases between. The CDR3 covers 12 residues. From germline, CDR1 is SNHLY and CDR2 FYNNEI.

This clone was recorded many times. The CDR3 is cut off 3 residues early in the read; its end comes from the germline J gene. This chain links TRBV19 with TRBJ1-2; 9 nucleotides match TRBD1. CDR3 length equals 14 residues. CDR1 is LNHDA and CDR2 is SQIVND in the germline V gene (reference sequence). The trim removed 1 base at V and 4 bases at J, leaving 1 base unmatched. CDR3 DNA, as far as it was read: TGTGCCAGTAGTATAGGGACAGGGGCCTATGGC. It translates to CASSIGTGAYG. The whole CDR3 protein reads CASSIGTGAYGYTF.

This clone was counted ten times or more. The read falls 3 residues short of the CDR3 end, and the missing part is taken from the germline J gene. The V and J genes are TRBV7-8 and TRBJ1-1, with D perhaps matching TRBD1 (5 bases). Germline values: CDR1 SGHVS, CDR2 FQNEAQ. The CDR3 loop spans 13 amino acids. CDR3 DNA (partial): TGTGCCAGCAGCCCCCCCGACAGTTTGAAA. As protein: CASSPPDSLK. The complete CDR3 sequence is CASSPPDSLKAFF.

This clone has ten or more counts. Read data end 3 residues before the CDR3 end; the end is taken from the germline J gene. The J gene is TRBJ1-1, the V gene TRBV6-1, with D possibly being TRBD1 (5 bases). Germline-derived CDR1 and CDR2 are MNHNS and SASEGT. The V gene lost 4 bases and the J gene lost 1 base, with 16 bases spanning the gap. CDR3 length: 16 residues. The CDR3 protein is CASSAQPGGANTEAFF. The CDR3 bases that were read are TGTGCCAGCAGTGCGCAGCCGGGGGGAGCGAACACTGAA.

This clone is termed medium-sized. The read is 3 residues too short to cover the CDR3 end, so that end is filled in from the germline J gene. This chain connects TRBV5-1 to TRBJ2-2; 7 bases are a match to TRBD2. The V segment lost 5 bases and the J segment 2 bases; nucleotides outside the gene matches: 3. This CDR3 is built from 14 residues. Germline CDR1 and CDR2: SGHRS and YFSETQ. The CDR3 here is CASRSSGNTGELFF. Partial CDR3 DNA: TGCGCCAGCAGATCTAGCGGAAACACCGGGGAG. Full variable domain (missing parts from reference TRBV5-1 and TRBJ2-2): KAGVTQTPRYLIKTRGQQVTLSCSPISGHRSVSWYQQTPGQGLQFLFEYFSETQRNKGNFPGRFSGRQFSNSRSEMNVSTLELGDSALYLCASRSSGNTGELFFGEGSRLTVL.

This clone appeared many times. The read ends 3 residues early relative to the CDR3; the germline J gene fills the gap. The V gene is TRBV5-1, the J gene TRBJ1-6; 9 positions agree with TRBD1. Trimming removed 5 bases from V and 9 bases from J; junction bases left unmatched: 9. CDR3 length equals 15 residues. CDR1 and CDR2 from the germline V gene are SGHRS and YFSETQ. The DNA read from the CDR3 is TGCGCCAGCAGACTTGACAGGGGGAGTATTTCACCC. Amino acid sequence: CASRLDRGSISP. The entire CDR3 sequence reads CASRLDRGSISPLHF.

The sample holds many counts of this clone. The read comes to an end 3 residues before the CDR3 does, leaving the germline J gene to fill in the end. The chain joins TRBV19 to TRBJ2-3, with D possibly matching TRBD2 (7 bases). Trimming removed 6 bases at V and 2 bases at J, with 15 bases between. Germline V gene data show CDR1 as LNHDA and CDR2 as SQIVND (reference sequence). The CDR3 sequence is 15 residues long. The CDR3 loop is CASSSWGGLTDTQYF. The sequenced part of the CDR3 DNA is TGTGCCAGTAGCTCATGGGGGGGGCTCACAGATACG. The full variable domain, rest sourced from reference TRBV19 and TRBJ2-3, is DGGITQSPKYLFRKEGQNVTLSCEQNLNHDAMYWYRQDPGQGLRLIYYSQIVNDFQKGDIAEGYSVSREKKESFPLTVTSAQKNPTAFYLCASSSWGGLTDTQYFGPGTRLTVL.

This clone was detected many times. The read falls 3 residues short of the CDR3 end, and the missing part is taken from the germline J gene. The chain is built from TRBV10-3 and TRBJ2-7; D unclear. V was clipped by 0 bases and J by 1 base, with 4 bases between them. CDR1 ENHRY and CDR2 SYGVKD come from the germline V gene. The CDR3 has 13 amino acids. CDR3 bases read: TGTGCCATCAGTGAGTCGACATCCTACGAG. The encoded protein is CAISESTSYE. The full-length CDR3 reads as CAISESTSYEQYF.

By proportion, this clone is medium-sized. The read falls 3 residues short of the CDR3 end, and the missing part is taken from the germline J gene. The rearrangement joins TRBV6-4 to TRBJ2-3; TRBD2 agrees at 9 bases. CDR1 MRHNA and CDR2 SNTAGT come from the germline V gene. The CDR3 loop spans 16 amino acids. J was trimmed by 4 bases and V by 3 bases; bases with no gene match: 8. The chain's CDR3 is CASSESAGGDSDTQYF. The covered CDR3 bases are TGTGCCAGCAGTGAGTCAGCGGGAGGCGATTCAGATACG.

The table lists this clone with many counts. The missing CDR3 end, 3 residues past where the read stops, is filled in from the germline J gene. The chain uses TRBV2 and TRBJ1-4; 9 bases fit TRBD1. The V gene's germline CDR1 is SNHLY and CDR2 FYNNEI. The CDR3 loop spans 14 amino acids. V shed 1 base, J shed 10 bases, and the junction held 4 bases outside the gene matches. CDR3: CASSEVQGAGKLFF. The sequenced part of the CDR3 DNA is TGTGCCAGCAGTGAAGTACAGGGGGCAGGAAAA.

Many counts were recorded for this clone. The read terminates 3 residues ahead of where the CDR3 ends, so the germline J gene completes it. This chain connects TRBV12-3 or TRBV12-4 to TRBJ1-6; 7 nucleotides match TRBD1. The CDR3 extends over 13 amino acids. Trimming cost V 7 bases and J 8 bases; bases outside gene matches: 5. The part of the CDR3 DNA that was read is TGTGCCAGCAACCGGGACAGCTATTCACCC. Protein sequence: CASNRDSYSP. The complete CDR3 sequence is CASNRDSYSPLHF.

The sample holds many counts of this clone. The CDR3 protein is CASSVTGYTEAFF. The sequenced part of the CDR3 DNA is TGTGCCAGCAGCGTTACAGGGTACACTGAA. The chain joins TRBV9 to TRBJ1-1, with TRBD1 as a possible D gene (6 bases). The sequenced fragment ends 3 residues before the CDR3 boundary, so the rest is inferred from the germline J gene. The CDR3 runs to 13 residues. The germline CDR1 and CDR2 sequences are SGDLS and YYNGEE. V was shortened by 2 bases and J by 3 bases, with 8 bases between the two germline ends.

By sample fraction, this clone is medium-sized. The read terminates 3 residues ahead of where the CDR3 ends, so the germline J gene completes it. J is TRBJ1-1 and V is TRBV29-1; 8 positions agree with TRBD1. V lost 6 bases, J lost 4 bases, and 4 bases stayed unmatched. CDR1 SQVTM and CDR2 ANQGSEA come from the germline V gene. This CDR3 has 12 residues. The part of the CDR3 DNA that was read is TGCAGCGTAGATACAGGGGGCACTGAA. This gives the protein CSVDTGGTE. In full, the CDR3 reads CSVDTGGTEAFF.

This clone has more than one count but fewer than ten. The observed sequence ends 3 residues before the CDR3 terminus, with the missing tail filled in from the germline J gene. This chain links TRBV20-1 with TRBJ1-6, with D unclear. Germline V gene sequence: CDR1 DFQATT, CDR2 SNEGSKA (reference sequence). The CDR3 contains 13 residues. V lost 6 bases and J 7 bases, leaving 13 bases between the germline ends. CDR3 DNA (partial): TGCAGTGCCCCTCCAGGATGGAATTCACCC. It translates to CSAPPGWNSP. The whole CDR3 protein is CSAPPGWNSPLHF.

This clone was counted at least ten times. Read coverage stops 3 residues before the CDR3 terminus; the germline J gene supplies the remainder. The rearrangement uses TRBV4-2 and TRBJ2-7; 9 bases are shared with TRBD2. Germline-derived CDR1 and CDR2 are LGHNA and YNFKEQ. V was pared by 3 bases and J by 3 bases, with 15 bases of the junction left unmatched. This CDR3 contains 18 residues. The CDR3 spells CASSHRAGGLRVRYEQYF. Incomplete CDR3 DNA: TGTGCCAGCAGCCATCGAGCGGGAGGCCTCCGAGTGCGCTACGAG.

Ten or more counts support this clone. The read comes to an end 3 residues before the CDR3 does, leaving the germline J gene to fill in the end. The V call is TRBV5-5, the J call TRBJ1-2; unclear D gene. Trimming stripped 4 bases from V and 3 bases from J, with 10 bases between. CDR1 is SGHKS, CDR2 YYEKEE, per germline (reference sequence). CDR3 length: 13 amino acids. CDR3 DNA (partial): TGTGCCAGCAGCGTAGACATCTACTATGGC. Translating gives CASSVDIYYG. The entire CDR3 reads CASSVDIYYGYTF.

Ten or more counts support this clone. The read terminates 3 residues before the CDR3 end, so the remaining end is supplied by the germline J gene. The chain links TRBV2 to TRBJ2-5; D may correspond to TRBD1 or TRBD2 (7 bases each). Trimming took off 10 bases at V and 2 bases at J, with 20 bases between the two ends. This CDR3 is 15 amino acids long. CDR1 and CDR2 (germline): SNHLY, FYNNEI. The DNA read from the CDR3 is TGTGCCACCTCAATACAGGGGAGGGGACAAGAGACC. Amino acid sequence: CATSIQGRGQET. The complete CDR3 sequence is CATSIQGRGQETQYF.

This clone was found many times. The DNA ends 3 residues before the CDR3 does, and the rest of the CDR3 is filled in from the germline J gene. The chain employs TRBV20-1 and TRBJ1-5; possibly TRBD1 for D (5 bases). The CDR3 spans 13 residues. The ends were cut back, 2 bases at V and 4 bases at J, with 9 bases in the middle. The germline CDR1 and CDR2 sequences are DFQATT and SNEGSKA (reference sequence). The CDR3 spells CSARKGVNQPQHF. The part of the CDR3 DNA that was read is TGCAGTGCTAGAAAAGGGGTTAATCAGCCC.

The table lists this clone with a few counts. A far larger clone is only one base removed, so a read error is likely. Read data end 3 residues before the CDR3 end; the end is taken from the germline J gene. The genes are TRBV7-2 and TRBJ1-1; no reliable D call. CDR1 is SGHTA and CDR2 is FQGNSA in the germline V gene. The CDR3 extends over 13 amino acids. Trimming took 2 bases from V and 1 from J, leaving 5 bases between them. The CDR3 sequence is CASSLQGNTEAFF. CDR3 DNA (partial): TGTGCCAGCAGCTTACAAGGGAACACTGAA.